Detailed here is one T cell receptor (beta chain). Being one base from a much bigger clone, this may be a read error. This record comes from a study of CD8 T cells in ankylosing spondylitis. Germline V CDR1 and CDR2: MDHEN, SYDVKM. With 2 bases removed from V and 10 bases from J, the gap between germline ends came to 21 bases. The CDR3 extends over 16 amino acids. TCRdb processed the 5' RACE reads anew with MiXCR; each CDR3 protein has one entry. This table has about 320,000 distinct CDR3 sequences, around 10% appearing once. The chain carries TRBV28 and TRBJ2-1; a possible D gene is TRBD2 (6 bases). The source of this sequence is a female donor with ankylosing spondylitis or in good health (not recorded which). Sequencing used blood, either unsorted or a sorted T cell fraction (not recorded which). CDR3 DNA sequence: TGTGCCAGCAGTTTAAATCCCGGGGCTAGCGTCAAAGAGCAGTTCTTC. Translation gives CASSLNPGASVKEQFF.